A single count supports the clone carrying this T cell receptor (beta chain). This entry is derived from a study of blood T cell repertoires in COVID-19. Study in general: Samples of COVID-19 (acute and convalescent) were obtained from the United States, Italy and Spain. In each case, the material was cDNA or gDNA derived from T cells, B-cell-depleted T cells, or PBMCs.

The CDR3 sequence is 15 residues long. The V gene lost 0 bases and the J gene lost 1 base, with 10 bases spanning the gap. Germline values: CDR1 SGHRS, CDR2 YFSETQ. Per the original methods: Cell counts per sample came from amplifying reference gene primers. The assay was immunoSEQ multiplex PCR, and TCRdb's table has in-frame clones only and misses some. For V, J and clone size, that table is used; D and trimming come from the DNA. The table shows 310,000 or so clones, with 86% occurring only once. This sequence joins TRBV5-1 and TRBJ1-1; D unclear. This clonotype was sampled from a woman in her forties or fifties with acute or convalescent COVID-19. Material: peripheral blood. CDR3 sequence: CASSLVALGNTEAFF. For the CDR3, the DNA is TGCGCCAGCAGCTTGGTAGCGCTAGGGAACACTGAAGCTTTCTTT.